This TCR beta chain derives from a study of blood T cell repertoires in COVID-19 (dated by TCRdb to 2018 to 2020). A note on the overall study: The collaborator samples originated in the United States, Italy and Spain and spanned the acute and convalescent phases of COVID-19. The material from the prospective study consisted of cDNA or gDNA derived from T cells, B-cell-depleted T cells, or PBMCs. Deeply sampled blood TCRbeta repertoires from subjects exposed to, actively infected with, or recovered from COVID-19 were included in the dataset. A freely available public database, intended as a resource for researchers studying the immune response to SARS-CoV-2, is where the repertoires were released. The samples were drawn from the first 160 participants of the ongoing ImmuneRACE study and from 1,254 subjects provided by 6 global collaborators. The sample metadata nearly always contained a de-identified subject ID, COVID-19 status, age in years and sex. Where HLA class I and class II types were available, the types were taken from metadata supplied by the sample provider, not from assay-based typing.

General findings and caveats noted by the study authors: Clinical and demographic metadata were provided uncurated, with the amount varying by source and participant.

Notes on this clone: The target of this receptor is not known. Base qualities are not at hand, and no much larger clone is one base apart.

The cysteine opens and the phenylalanine closes a CDR3 of 12 amino acids. Left in the record is the CDR3 DNA by itself, 36 bases read in frame from the first base. From the germline V gene, CDR1 is KGHDR and CDR2 is SFDVKD. Relative to germline, V is missing 7 bases and J is missing 6 bases, with 1 base of the junction outside any gene match. Collaborating institutions collected whole blood in K2EDTA tubes following their own protocols. For TCRbeta analysis, collaborators shipped samples as frozen whole blood, isolated PBMCs, or DNA extracted from either of those sample types. TCRbeta CDR3 regions were amplified from genomic DNA using the immunoSEQ Assay, a bias-controlled multiplex PCR. The paper's processing steps were these. Within the assay, amplification of reference gene primers was used to estimate how many nucleated cells each sample contained. To quantify the absolute abundance of each unique TCRbeta CDR3 rearrangement, sequence reads were collapsed and filtered. For each sample, productive Simpson clonality was calculated as the square root of Simpson's diversity index across productive rearrangements. TCRdb provides this immuneACCESS table in a form limited to in-frame rearrangements. Some clones are lacking; in checked studies, under half of them reflect an unresolved V gene, and why the rest are absent is not known. Clone size and V and J calls were adopted from that table, with D and trimming inferred from the DNA. Within this sample are about 47,000 clones, with about 63% of them counted one time only. The ten largest clones capture just under 9% of the sample.

The sequenced material came from peripheral blood. The TCR sequence derives from a woman in her 70s with acute or convalescent COVID-19. The chain couples TRBV24-1 to TRBJ2-4, and 8 bases in between align with TRBD1. CDR3 protein: CATSDRGNIQYF. The nucleotides read TGTGCCACCAGCGACAGGGGAAACATTCAGTACTTC.